A selection of T cell receptor beta chains follows, all from one sample in a study of blood T cell repertoires in COVID-19. TCRdb's table, derived via immunoSEQ multiplex PCR, lists solely in-frame clones and lacks some. This table has over 250,000 clones, roughly four fifths appearing once. Sample: PBMCs or T cells enriched from blood (not recorded which). These receptors all stem from a middle-aged man who had been exposed to COVID-19. Both conserved end residues are part of each CDR3. The D gene is left open where the match is weak. Size is stated for part of the rows, as once, few or many counts, or as a class when the clone is expanded.

V gene,J gene,clone size,D gene,CDR3 DNA,CDR3 protein
TRBV5-1,TRBJ2-5,.,.,TGCGCCAGCAGCTTGGTCGACGGGAAAGAGACCCAGTACTTC,CASSLVDGKETQYF
TRBV6-4,TRBJ1-1,once,.,TGTGCCAGCAGTGACCCATCTTCACTTTACACTGAAGCTTTCTTT,CASSDPSSLYTEAFF
TRBV4-1,TRBJ2-7,few,.,TGCGCCAGCAGCCAAGATCCGGGTAGGGAGCAGTACTTC,CASSQDPGREQYF
TRBV2,TRBJ2-7,.,.,TGTGCCAGCAGGCGGCTAGCAAACGAGCAGTACTTC,CASRRLANEQYF
TRBV18,TRBJ2-1,.,.,TGTGCCAGCTCACAATCGAAGGCGGTCCTCTACAATGAGCAGTTCTTC,CASSQSKAVLYNEQFF
TRBV7-9,TRBJ1-2,few,.,TGTGCCAGCAGCTTAGAAGGAACAGGTGGCGGCTACACCTTC,CASSLEGTGGGYTF
TRBV12-5,TRBJ2-5,.,.,TGTGCTAGTGGTTTGCCGTCGGAGACCCAGTACTTC,CASGLPSETQYF
TRBV7-9,TRBJ1-3,.,TRBD1,TGTGCCAGCAGCTCCGGGACAGTGACTGGAAACACCATATATTTT,CASSSGTVTGNTIYF
TRBV7-8,TRBJ1-1,.,.,TGTGCCAGCAGGCCAAGCCCGGGAAATCCGACGGCTTTCTTT,CASRPSPGNPTAFF
TRBV19,TRBJ1-5,.,.,TGTGCCAGTAACGACAGGTTAGGCAATCAGCCCCAGCATTTT,CASNDRLGNQPQHF
TRBV27,TRBJ1-5,.,.,TGTGCCAGCAGTTTACCTGGCCGGCCCCAGCATTTT,CASSLPGRPQHF
TRBV11-2,TRBJ2-5,.,TRBD2,TGTGCCAGCCGACGGCCGGGACTAGCGGTTCCCCAGTACTTC,CASRRPGLAVPQYF
TRBV19,TRBJ2-1,.,TRBD2,TGTGCCACGGGACTAGCGGGATTCAATGAGCAGTTCTTC,CATGLAGFNEQFF
TRBV2,TRBJ2-5,.,.,TGTGCCAGCTGTCAGGGTCTGGAGACCCAGTACTTC,CASCQGLETQYF
TRBV5-1,TRBJ1-2,.,.,TGCGCCGGATTGGTGGACAGCCGAAACTATGGCTACACCTTC,CAGLVDSRNYGYTF
TRBV10-3,TRBJ2-7,.,.,TGTGCCATCAGTGAGGGGGCGAAGCACGAGCAGTACTTC,CAISEGAKHEQYF
TRBV5-8,TRBJ1-2,.,.,TGTGCCAGCAGCTTGACAGAGTTGGAATCCTATGGCTACACCTTC,CASSLTELESYGYTF
TRBV4-1,TRBJ2-7,.,TRBD2,TGCGCCAGCAGCCAAGACCCCCTCCGGACTAGCGGGGGGGGAGTTTCCTACGAGCAGTACTTC,CASSQDPLRTSGGGVSYEQYF
TRBV5-8,TRBJ2-5,.,TRBD2,TGTGCCAGCAGCTACCCAAGAAGCGGGATTTGGGAGACCCAGTACTTC,CASSYPRSGIWETQYF
TRBV27,TRBJ2-3,.,.,TGTGCCAGCAAAACAGGGCGCAATACGCAGTATTTT,CASKTGRNTQYF
TRBV7-8,TRBJ2-3,.,.,TGTGCCAGCAGCTTAGAGGGGACTCCCCTAGATACGCAGTATTTT,CASSLEGTPLDTQYF
TRBV7-8,TRBJ2-3,.,TRBD2,TGTGCCATCACCAAAAGCGGGAGGGGAGGCACAGATACGCAGTATTTT,CAITKSGRGGTDTQYF
TRBV5-1,TRBJ1-5,few,.,TGCGCCAGCAGCTCGCCCTTTGCGGGGGCGCTTCAGCCCCAGCATTTT,CASSSPFAGALQPQHF
TRBV30,TRBJ2-3,.,.,TGTGCCTGGAGTCCCCTAGCGTCGAGCACAGATACGCAGTATTTT,CAWSPLASSTDTQYF
TRBV3-1/TRBV3-2,TRBJ1-6,few,.,TGTGCCAGCAGTCAGCTCGTAGTACCGGGATCACCCCTCCACTTT,CASSQLVVPGSPLHF
TRBV5-4,TRBJ1-5,.,.,TGTGCCAGCAGCTTGGGTGGCCCAAATCAGCCCCAGCATTTT,CASSLGGPNQPQHF
TRBV27,TRBJ2-3,.,.,TGTGCCAGCAGCAGGGGAGGGGCTAGCACAGATACGCAGTATTTT,CASSRGGASTDTQYF
TRBV4-1,TRBJ2-5,.,.,TGCGCCAGCAGCCGTGAAAGGGGCCAAGAGACCCAGTACTTC,CASSRERGQETQYF
TRBV7-9,TRBJ2-4,.,TRBD1,TGTGCCAGCAGCCCGAGACAGGGGGTGGGCATTCAGTACTTC,CASSPRQGVGIQYF
TRBV6-2/TRBV6-3,TRBJ2-3,once,TRBD2,TGTGCCAGCAGTGGACTAGCGGGATTCACAGATACGCAGTATTTT,CASSGLAGFTDTQYF
TRBV7-9,TRBJ2-5,once,.,TGTGCCAGCAGCCCGCCATGGCAGGGGCAAGAGACCCAGTACTTC,CASSPPWQGQETQYF
TRBV2,TRBJ2-3,.,.,TGTGCCAGCATTGAGAGGGGCGGGGCCCCAGATACGCAGTATTTT,CASIERGGAPDTQYF
TRBV19,TRBJ2-6,.,.,TGTGCCAGTAGGGACCCCGGCCAGGGCTCTGGGGCCAACGTCCTGACTTTC,CASRDPGQGSGANVLTF
TRBV4-1,TRBJ1-6,.,.,TGCGCCAGCAGCTTACGACAGGAAGGCTCCTATAATTCACCCCTCCACTTT,CASSLRQEGSYNSPLHF
TRBV20-1,TRBJ2-1,.,TRBD2,TGCAGTGCTAGTCCGGGGGGTCCCTACAATGAGCAGTTCTTC,CSASPGGPYNEQFF
TRBV10-3,TRBJ2-2,.,TRBD2,TGTGCCATCAGGGGACTAGCGGGAGTCGCCGGGGAGCTGTTTTTT,CAIRGLAGVAGELFF
TRBV7-2,TRBJ1-2,few,TRBD1,TGTGCCAGCAGCGGGGCGAAGTTCGGGACAGGGGGCTACTATGGCTACACCTTC,CASSGAKFGTGGYYGYTF
TRBV29-1,TRBJ2-3,.,TRBD1,TGCAGCGTTGCAGCTTCACAGGGGGCAGATACGCAGTATTTT,CSVAASQGADTQYF
TRBV6-5,TRBJ2-5,.,.,TGTGCCAGCCGTACTAGCAGACAAGAGACCCAGTACTTC,CASRTSRQETQYF
TRBV6-5,TRBJ2-1,once,.,TGTGCCAGCAGACTTTATACAGGAACGCCCTATCAGTTCTTC,CASRLYTGTPYQFF
TRBV11-2,TRBJ2-1,few,TRBD2,TGTGCCAGCAGCTTAGCCGGGCGGGGGGCTGACTCCAATGAGCAGTTCTTC,CASSLAGRGADSNEQFF
TRBV4-2,TRBJ2-3,.,TRBD2,TGTGCCAGCAGCCAAGAACTAGCGGGATTTACAGATACGCAGTATTTT,CASSQELAGFTDTQYF
TRBV9,TRBJ2-3,.,.,TGTGCCAGCAGCGTAGGCCGGGGGGCTAGCACAGATACGCAGTATTTT,CASSVGRGASTDTQYF
TRBV6-5,TRBJ1-4,.,.,TGTGCCAGCGGGGAGGGGGAGGGGGAAAAACTGTTTTTT,CASGEGEGEKLFF
TRBV18,TRBJ2-5,.,.,TGTGCCAGCTCACTTCTAAGGGAGGTCGGGGAGACCCAGTACTTC,CASSLLREVGETQYF
TRBV3-1/TRBV3-2,TRBJ1-3,.,.,TGTGCCAGCAGCCAAGGCCAGGGAAGGGACACCATATATTTT,CASSQGQGRDTIYF
TRBV29-1,TRBJ1-3,.,.,TGCAGCGTACAGGGATGGGGAAACACCATATATTTT,CSVQGWGNTIYF
TRBV14,TRBJ1-1,.,.,TGTGCCAGCAGCCAAGAGGGGGGATACACTGAAGCTTTCTTT,CASSQEGGYTEAFF
TRBV9,TRBJ1-1,.,.,TGTGCCAGCACCCCTTTTTGGGGGGCTGAAGCTTTCTTT,CASTPFWGAEAFF
TRBV13,TRBJ2-7,.,.,TGTGCCAGCAGCTTAGCCCGGACAGCTACCTACGAGCAGTACTTC,CASSLARTATYEQYF
TRBV5-4,TRBJ2-5,.,TRBD2,TGTGCCAGCAGCTTGGGGGGACTAGCGCAAGAGACCCAGTACTTC,CASSLGGLAQETQYF
TRBV30,TRBJ1-1,.,.,TGTGCCTACAATAAGGGGCTGAACACTGAAGCTTTCTTT,CAYNKGLNTEAFF